This T cell receptor beta chain was sequenced in a study of OX40 agonist ivuxolimab in advanced cancers. Study-wide context: Of the patients, three showed partial responses, one with hepatocellular carcinoma and two with cutaneous melanoma. Study-wide findings and caveats: The 0.1-3.0 mg/kg partial responders had among the lowest clonal expansion.

The assay was immunoSEQ multiplex PCR, and TCRdb's table has in-frame clones only and misses some. Among tens of thousands of clones, around 80% were seen once, and the ten largest hold about 1.7%. With respect to this clone: What it binds is not known.

At cycle 4 day 1, cycle 7 day 1, and baseline, blood was sampled. There are 15 residues in the CDR3. Germline CDR1 reads LNHDA; CDR2 reads SQIVND (reference sequence). V shed 6 bases and J shed 4 bases, with 13 bases lying between them. Material: CD4+ or CD8+ T cells sorted from blood, obtained in a trial of the OX40 agonist ivuxolimab. The chain couples TRBV19 to TRBJ2-6; D not certain. This receptor was obtained from an adult with an advanced solid tumor such as melanoma, head and neck, liver or kidney cancer. As DNA, the CDR3 is TGTGCCAGTAGCCCCCTCCCTGCAGGGGCCAACGTCCTGACTTTC. Amino acids: CASSPLPAGANVLTF.